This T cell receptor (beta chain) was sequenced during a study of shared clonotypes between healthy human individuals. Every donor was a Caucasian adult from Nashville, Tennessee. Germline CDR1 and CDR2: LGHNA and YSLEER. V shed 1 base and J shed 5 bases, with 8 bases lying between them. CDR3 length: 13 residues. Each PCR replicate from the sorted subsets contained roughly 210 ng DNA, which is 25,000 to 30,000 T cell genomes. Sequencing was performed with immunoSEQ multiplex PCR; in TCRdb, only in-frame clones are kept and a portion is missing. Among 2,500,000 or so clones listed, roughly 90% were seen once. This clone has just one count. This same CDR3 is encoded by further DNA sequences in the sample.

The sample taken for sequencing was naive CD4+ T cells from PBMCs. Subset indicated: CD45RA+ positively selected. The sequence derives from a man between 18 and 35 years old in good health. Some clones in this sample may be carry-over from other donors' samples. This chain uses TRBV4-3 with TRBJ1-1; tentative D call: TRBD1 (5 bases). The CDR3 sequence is CASSQGQFTEAFF. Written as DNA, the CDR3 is TGCGCCAGCAGCCAAGGACAGTTTACTGAAGCTTTCTTT.